This entry lists 30 T cell receptor beta chains sequenced from one sample in a study of OX40 agonist ivuxolimab in advanced cancers. The table came from immunoSEQ multiplex PCR; TCRdb's copy has only in-frame clones and leaves some out. The repertoire holds about 79,000 clones, with 70% to 90% as singletons. Source: CD4+ or CD8+ T cells sorted from blood, taken in a trial of the OX40 agonist ivuxolimab. These receptors came from an adult with an advanced solid tumor such as melanoma, head and neck, liver or kidney cancer.

The J gene is TRBJ2-1, the V gene TRBV11-3, with 7 nucleotides matching TRBD1. The junction had 8 bases not matched to a gene; V was cut back by 0 bases and J by 6 bases. Germline CDR1 SGHNT, CDR2 YENEEA. The CDR3 contains 16 residues. CDR3 amino acids: CASSLDHDTGVNEQFF. The DNA of the CDR3 is TGTGCCAGCAGCTTAGATCATGATACAGGGGTCAATGAGCAGTTCTTC. The full variable domain, its missing parts supplied by reference TRBV11-3 and TRBJ2-1, is EAGVVQSPRYKIIEKKQPVAFWCNPISGHNTLYWYLQNLGQGPELLIRYENEEAVDDSQLPKDRFSAERLKGVDSTLKIQPAELGDSAVYLCASSLDHDTGVNEQFFGPGTRLTVL.

This chain joins TRBV7-2 and TRBJ1-5; TRBD1 might be the D (5 bases). The CDR3 is 13 residues long. With 0 bases removed from V and 6 bases from J, the gap between germline ends came to 6 bases. The germline V gene has CDR1 SGHTA and CDR2 FQGNSA. This CDR3 is CASSLAGGQPQHF. The DNA of the CDR3 is TGTGCCAGCAGCTTAGCGGGGGGTCAGCCCCAGCATTTT. The whole variable domain, filled in from reference TRBV7-2 and TRBJ1-5, reads GAGVSQSPSNKVTEKGKDVELRCDPISGHTALYWYRQSLGQGLEFLIYFQGNSAPDKSGLPSDRFSAERTGGSVSTLTIQRTQQEDSAVYLCASSLAGGQPQHFGDGTRLSIL.

This clone was counted once. V and J are TRBV5-4 and TRBJ1-2; the match to TRBD1 covers 8 bases. Trimming removed 4 bases from V and 0 bases from J; junction bases left unmatched: 8. CDR3 length: 16 residues. CDR1 is SGHNT, CDR2 YYREEE, per germline (reference sequence). DNA of the CDR3: TGTGCCAGCAGCAGACCGACAGGGGACCCTAACTATGGCTACACCTTC. This translates into CASSRPTGDPNYGYTF.

The V gene is TRBV9, the J gene TRBJ2-3; D is possibly TRBD1 (5 bases). Germline CDR1 reads SGDLS; CDR2 reads YYNGEE. Trimming left V 0 bases short and J 1 base short, with 12 bases between. The CDR3 length is 16 residues. The CDR3 DNA reads TGTGCCAGCAGCGTAGCAGGACAAAAGCGCACAGATACGCAGTATTTT. It translates to CASSVAGQKRTDTQYF. The full variable domain, completed using reference TRBV9 and TRBJ2-3, is DSGVTQTPKHLITATGQRVTLRCSPRSGDLSVYWYQQSLDQGLQFLIQYYNGEERAKGNILERFSAQQFPDLHSELNLSSLELGDSALYFCASSVAGQKRTDTQYFGPGTRLTVL.

V and J are TRBV5-1 and TRBJ2-5, with D maybe TRBD1 (6 bases). Germline V lookup: CDR1 SGHRS, CDR2 YFSETQ. The CDR3 totals 16 residues. Trimming pared 4 bases from V and 5 bases from J, leaving 21 bases between. The CDR3, as DNA: TGCGCCAGCAGCCGCCTGCCGGGACACCCAAGGGAGACCCAGTACTTC. Protein: CASSRLPGHPRETQYF.

V and J are TRBV9 and TRBJ2-1; D ambiguous. CDR1 SGDLS and CDR2 YYNGEE come from the germline V gene. V was shortened by 0 bases and J by 1 base, with 5 bases between the two germline ends. The CDR3 runs to 14 residues. Here the CDR3 DNA reads TGTGCCAGCAGCGTAGGGAGTTCCTACAATGAGCAGTTCTTC. The encoded protein is CASSVGSSYNEQFF.

The chain links TRBV6-5 to TRBJ2-5; perhaps TRBD2 as D (6 bases). This CDR3 spans 13 amino acids. Germline CDR1 is MNHEY and CDR2 is SVGAGI. Trimming cost V 6 bases and J 5 bases, with 13 bases left between them. The CDR3 loop reads CASRDGTPETQYF. The CDR3 DNA follows: TGTGCCAGCAGGGACGGGACTCCCGAGACCCAGTACTTC.

The genes are TRBV11-3 and TRBJ2-2; TRBD1 might be the D (6 bases). Germline CDR1 reads SGHNT; CDR2 reads YENEEA. V was shortened by 4 bases and J by 6 bases, with 9 bases between the two germline ends. The CDR3 is 13 amino acids. CDR3 sequence reads: CASSYRDPGELFF. In nucleotides, the CDR3 is TGTGCCAGCAGCTACAGGGACCCCGGGGAGCTGTTTTTT.

The chain couples TRBV7-3 to TRBJ2-5; 8 bases are a match to TRBD1. Germline lookup yields CDR1 SGHTA and CDR2 FQGTGA. The length of the CDR3 is 15 residues. V gave up 1 base and J gave up 5 bases; unmatched junction bases: 6. In DNA, the CDR3 is TGTGCCAGCAGCTTAAGACAGGGGCGAATGGAGACCCAGTACTTC. Encoded protein: CASSLRQGRMETQYF.

This clone was recorded a few times. V usage is TRBV19 and J usage is TRBJ1-6, with a weak D call TRBD1 (5 bases). From germline, CDR1 is LNHDA and CDR2 SQIVND (reference sequence). The V gene lost 6 bases and the J gene lost 5 bases, with 20 bases spanning the gap. The CDR3 sequence is 17 residues long. The CDR3 here is CASRPPLGLANNSPLHF. The CDR3 DNA is TGTGCCAGTAGACCCCCATTGGGACTTGCGAATAATTCACCCCTCCACTTT.

The rearrangement links TRBV7-9 to TRBJ1-1; D is undetermined. CDR3 length: 14 residues. V dropped 5 bases and J dropped 3 bases, with 13 bases sitting between them. The V gene's germline CDR1 is SEHNR and CDR2 FQNEAQ (reference sequence). The DNA of the CDR3 is TGTGCCAGCAGCAAAGCCGGGCTCTACACTGAAGCTTTCTTT. Translated: CASSKAGLYTEAFF.

This chain links TRBV5-1 with TRBJ1-4; 8 bases agree with TRBD1. J gave up 3 bases and V 4 bases, and 2 bases lay outside the gene matches. Germline loops: CDR1 SGHRS, CDR2 YFSETQ. The length of the CDR3 is 14 residues. Here the CDR3 DNA reads TGCGCCAGCAGCGGACAGGGAGCTAATGAAAAACTGTTTTTT. This gives the protein CASSGQGANEKLFF.

This chain joins TRBV11-2 and TRBJ1-4; TRBD1 matches at 7 bases. The CDR3 consists of 15 residues. Germline values: CDR1 SGHAT, CDR2 FQNNGV. V shed 7 bases, J shed 3 bases, and the junction held 8 bases outside the gene matches. CDR3 bases: TGTGCCAGCATGCGACAGGGAGCGTCTAATGAAAAACTGTTTTTT. It codes for CASMRQGASNEKLFF.

The chain recombines TRBV7-3 with TRBJ2-3; 8 nucleotides agree with TRBD2. V lost 5 bases to trimming and J lost 4 bases; unmatched junction nucleotides: 8. The CDR3 loop spans 15 amino acids. Germline V CDR1 and CDR2: SGHTA, FQGTGA. The CDR3 DNA is TGTGCCAGCAGCCCCGACGGGAGGGTTGCAGATACGCAGTATTTT. It specifies CASSPDGRVADTQYF.

This chain connects TRBV19 to TRBJ1-4, with D perhaps matching TRBD1 (6 bases). The CDR3 contains 15 residues. Trimming left V 6 bases short and J 5 bases short, with 16 bases between. Germline loops: CDR1 LNHDA, CDR2 SQIVND (reference sequence). The CDR3, as DNA: TGTGCCAGTAGCCCCCTCGGGACACGGAATGAAAAACTGTTTTTT. As protein: CASSPLGTRNEKLFF.

In its sample, this clone was seen a few times. This chain links TRBV23-1 with TRBJ1-5; a weak D match, TRBD1 (5 bases). TRBV23-1 counts as an open reading frame of uncertain function. This CDR3 spans 15 amino acids. V was cut by 0 bases and J by 2 bases, with 8 bases left in between. CDR3 bases: TGCGCCAGCAGTCAATCGTTAGGGGGCAATCAGCCCCAGCATTTT. Translation: CASSQSLGGNQPQHF.

The chain has TRBV29-1 and TRBJ2-2, with D unclear. The germline V and J ends were trimmed by 7 bases and 4 bases, with 13 bases remaining between them. Per germline, CDR1 SQVTM and CDR2 ANQGSEA. The CDR3 has 13 residues. CDR3 sequence: CSGTRMGTGELFF. As DNA, the CDR3 is TGCAGCGGGACCCGAATGGGCACCGGGGAGCTGTTTTTT.

The chain links TRBV7-3 to TRBJ2-1, with 12 bases matching TRBD2. Germline V gene sequence: CDR1 SGHTA, CDR2 FQGTGA. The CDR3 has 19 amino acids. With 1 base clipped from V and 0 bases from J, the junction kept 7 bases outside the gene matches. CDR3 loop: CASSLNPSGRGSSYNEQFF. CDR3 in DNA: TGTGCCAGCAGCTTAAACCCTAGCGGGAGGGGAAGCTCCTACAATGAGCAGTTCTTC.

This chain joins TRBV5-5 and TRBJ1-2; 9 positions agree with TRBD1. Germline values: CDR1 SGHKS, CDR2 YYEKEE (reference sequence). The trim removed 4 bases at V and 8 bases at J, leaving 15 bases unmatched. This CDR3 has 16 amino acids. CDR3 DNA: TGTGCCAGCAGCCGCATCCCCGGGACAGGGTATGACGGCTACACCTTC. It encodes CASSRIPGTGYDGYTF.

J is TRBJ2-2 and V is TRBV7-3; 9 bases are shared with TRBD2. The CDR3 length is 16 residues. Per the germline V gene, CDR1 is SGHTA and CDR2 is FQGTGA. V gave up 5 bases and J gave up 1 base; unmatched junction bases: 5. CDR3 amino acids: CASSPVAGVNTGELFF. The CDR3 DNA reads TGTGCCAGCAGCCCCGTAGCGGGGGTGAACACCGGGGAGCTGTTTTTT.

V gene TRBV4-1 combines with J gene TRBJ1-2; D remains ambiguous. Germline assignment: CDR1 MGHRA and CDR2 YSYEKL. This CDR3 contains 17 residues. Deletions cut 1 base from V and 2 bases from J, with 17 bases between. Here the CDR3 reads CASSQGVAGLLNYGYTF. CDR3 DNA sequence: TGCGCCAGCAGCCAAGGGGTCGCGGGTTTATTGAACTATGGCTACACCTTC.

This clone was counted a few times. The chain uses TRBV18 and TRBJ1-1, with D possibly TRBD1 on 5 matching bases. Trimming stripped 5 bases from V and 1 base from J, with 8 bases between. Germline values: CDR1 KGHSH, CDR2 LQKENI. The CDR3 is 13 residues long. Here the CDR3 reads CASSWDPNTEAFF. CDR3 coding DNA: TGTGCCAGCTCATGGGACCCGAACACTGAAGCTTTCTTT. Complete variable domain (other parts from reference TRBV18 and TRBJ1-1): NAGVMQNPRHLVRRRGQEARLRCSPMKGHSHVYWYRQLPEEGLKFMVYLQKENIIDESGMPKERFSAEFPKEGPSILRIQQVVRGDSAAYFCASSWDPNTEAFFGQGTRLTVV.

This chain connects TRBV2 to TRBJ2-2; D remains ambiguous. The CDR3 sequence is 16 residues long. From germline, CDR1 is SNHLY and CDR2 FYNNEI. V lost 3 bases, J lost 6 bases, and 17 bases lay in between. This chain's CDR3 is CASSDPRSGSPGELFF. Written as DNA, the CDR3 is TGTGCCAGCAGTGACCCTAGGTCTGGGTCTCCCGGGGAGCTGTTTTTT.

This chain links TRBV10-1 with TRBJ1-1; unclear D gene. Trimming pared 0 bases from V and 4 bases from J, leaving 3 bases between. Germline values: CDR1 WNHNN, CDR2 SYGVQD (reference sequence). The CDR3 totals 12 residues. CDR3: CASSESGTEAFF. In DNA form, the CDR3 reads TGCGCCAGCAGTGAGTCGGGCACTGAAGCTTTCTTT.

This clone was recorded at least ten times. This sample includes further DNA sequences coding for the same CDR3. The rearrangement uses TRBV10-1 and TRBJ1-1; TRBD1 matches 7 bases. The CDR3 sequence is 15 residues long. V shed 4 bases, J shed 0 bases, and the junction held 5 bases outside the gene matches. Germline CDR1 is WNHNN and CDR2 is SYGVQD (reference sequence). This CDR3 reads CASSASTGMNTEAFF. The CDR3 coding sequence is TGCGCCAGCAGTGCCTCGACAGGGATGAACACTGAAGCTTTCTTT.

This clone turned up a few times. CDR3 coding DNA: TGTGCCAGCAGCGCCGGACAGGGGGGAGAAAAACTGTTTTTT. Translation gives CASSAGQGGEKLFF. The chain joins TRBV9 to TRBJ1-4; 10 positions match TRBD1. Looked up from germline, CDR1 is SGDLS and CDR2 is YYNGEE. This CDR3 has 14 amino acids. The V gene end was trimmed by 3 bases and the J gene end by 8 bases; junction bases not matched to a gene: 4.

J is TRBJ2-1 and V is TRBV7-2, with TRBD2 matching 12 bases. The CDR3 is made up of 18 amino acids. Looked up from germline, CDR1 is SGHTA and CDR2 is FQGNSA. V gave up 5 bases and J gave up 0 bases; unmatched junction bases: 8. The CDR3 DNA reads TGTGCCAGCAGCCGCGGGACTAGCGGGTACAGCTCCTACAATGAGCAGTTCTTC. This gives the protein CASSRGTSGYSSYNEQFF.

This sequence joins TRBV5-1 and TRBJ2-5, with D perhaps matching TRBD1 (6 bases). Trimming removed 4 bases from V and 5 bases from J, with 9 bases in between. Germline V gene data show CDR1 as SGHRS and CDR2 as YFSETQ. This CDR3 is built from 12 residues. This chain's CDR3 is CASSETGETQYF. In nucleotides, the CDR3 is TGCGCCAGCAGCGAAACAGGGGAGACCCAGTACTTC.

The V and J genes are TRBV4-2 and TRBJ2-1; 10 bases match TRBD2. V lost 0 bases to trimming and J lost 7 bases; unmatched junction nucleotides: 9. The CDR3 has 17 amino acids. Germline V CDR1 and CDR2: LGHNA, YNFKEQ. CDR3 amino acids: CASSQDSLAGAGNEQFF. The DNA for the CDR3 is TGTGCCAGCAGCCAAGATTCGCTAGCGGGGGCGGGGAATGAGCAGTTCTTC.

This clone was detected only a few times. The chain is built from TRBV11-2 and TRBJ1-4; D is uncertain. The CDR3 runs 15 residues. CDR1 and CDR2 from the germline V gene are SGHAT and FQNNGV. Deletions cut 5 bases from V and 0 bases from J, with 10 bases between. CDR3 nucleotide sequence: TGTGCCAGCAGCATTGGGGTTGCAACTAATGAAAAACTGTTTTTT. Translated, it gives CASSIGVATNEKLFF. Using reference TRBV11-2 and TRBJ1-4 for the parts outside the CDR3, the full variable domain is EAGVAQSPRYKIIEKRQSVAFWCNPISGHATLYWYQQILGQGPKLLIQFQNNGVVDDSQLPKDRFSAERLKGVDSTLKIQPAKLEDSAVYLCASSIGVATNEKLFFGSGTQLSVL.